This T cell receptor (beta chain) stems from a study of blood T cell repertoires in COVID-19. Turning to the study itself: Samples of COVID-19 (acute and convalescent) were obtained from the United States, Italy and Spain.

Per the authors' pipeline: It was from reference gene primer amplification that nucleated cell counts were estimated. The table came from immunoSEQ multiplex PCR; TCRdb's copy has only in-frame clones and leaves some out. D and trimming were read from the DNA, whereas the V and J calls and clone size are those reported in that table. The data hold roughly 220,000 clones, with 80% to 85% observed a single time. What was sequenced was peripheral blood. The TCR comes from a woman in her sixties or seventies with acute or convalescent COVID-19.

The CDR3 loop is CASSAPAARYTEAFF. The CDR3 DNA sequence: TGTGCCAGTAGTGCCCCGGCGGCGCGGTACACTGAAGCTTTCTTT. This chain joins TRBV19 and TRBJ1-1; D unclear. CDR3 length: 15 amino acids. Germline V gives CDR1 LNHDA, CDR2 SQIVND (reference sequence). The V end lost 5 bases, the J end lost 3 bases, and 16 bases lay between the germline ends. Filled out from reference TRBV19 and TRBJ1-1, the complete variable domain reads DGGITQSPKYLFRKEGQNVTLSCEQNLNHDAMYWYRQDPGQGLRLIYYSQIVNDFQKGDIAEGYSVSREKKESFPLTVTSAQKNPTAFYLCASSAPAARYTEAFFGQGTRLTVV.